Described below is a single T cell receptor beta chain sequence and its context. Its antigen remains unknown. The sample originates from a study of T cell repertoires in cytomegalovirus infection. Study outcomes and limitations: Frequencies of public TCR beta families were cumulated, and this identified carriers of CMV plus the relevant HLA. The ex vivo response showed dominance by HLA-C-restricted CMV-specific TCR beta clonotypes.

TCRdb called the reads again in MiXCR, with one record for every CDR3 protein. Of about 920,000 distinct CDR3 sequences listed, approximately 33% are singletons. Germline V gives CDR1 MNHNY, CDR2 SVGAGI (reference sequence). The germline V and J ends were trimmed by 5 bases and 1 base, with 16 bases remaining between them. The CDR3 has 16 residues. The sequenced sample was cultured CD8+ T cells from PBMCs, obtained from culture after CMV antigen stimulation. The TCR comes from a human donor in good health (CMV status not recorded). Some clones in this sample may be carry-over from other donors' samples. This chain uses TRBV6-6 with TRBJ2-3; no clear D gene. The chain's CDR3 is CASSAYRVPGTDTQYF. The CDR3 DNA follows: TGTGCCAGCAGTGCCTATCGGGTTCCTGGCACAGATACGCAGTATTTT.